This TCR beta chain was observed in a study of T-cell reconstitution after alpha-beta-depleted transplantation in children. The CDR3 length is 13 residues. The ends lost 8 bases at V and 4 bases at J; junction bases unmatched: 2. Germline CDR1 KGHDR, CDR2 SFDVKD. The library targeted TCRbeta and was prepared with unique molecular identifiers. TCRdb analysed the PCR reads with MiXCR anew, one entry per CDR3 protein. The sample yields roughly 420,000 distinct CDR3 sequences, 15% to 20% seen once. This chain uses TRBV24-1 with TRBJ2-5; the match to TRBD1 covers 11 bases. This specimen was PBMCs, mostly from graft donor cells, taken 360 days after TCRalphabeta/CD19-depleted stem cell transplant. The receptor's source is a boy under three years old who had a stem cell transplant for Wiskott-Aldrich syndrome, so the T cells may come from the graft donor. The CDR3 spells CATKGTGGETQYF. In DNA, the CDR3 is TGTGCCACCAAGGGGACAGGGGGAGAGACCCAGTACTTC.